Included here is one T cell receptor beta chain sequence, with context. Other DNA sequences in the same sample also yield this CDR3. V lost 3 bases, J lost 2 bases, and 7 bases lay in between. Germline V gives CDR1 SGHTA, CDR2 FQGTGA. The CDR3 has 13 amino acids. CD8 cells classed as naive were CD45RO-negative and positively selected for CCR7, excluding terminally differentiated effector memory CD45RA+ cells. The data originate from a study of shared clonotypes between healthy human individuals. Authors' data handling: ImmunoSEQ gave junction-only sequences without quality scores, so filtering differed. The table came from immunoSEQ multiplex PCR; TCRdb's copy has only in-frame clones and leaves some out. V, J and clone size were drawn from that table, and D and trimming were deduced from the DNA. Of roughly 2,000,000 clones listed, about 95% are singletons.

The chain uses TRBV7-3 and TRBJ1-2; D remains unclear. The receptor was derived from a man between 18 and 29 years old in good health. Sequencing used naive CD8+ T cells sorted from blood. In DNA, the CDR3 is TGTGCCAGCAGCTTTGGTGGAAACTATGGCTACACCTTC. It encodes CASSFGGNYGYTF.